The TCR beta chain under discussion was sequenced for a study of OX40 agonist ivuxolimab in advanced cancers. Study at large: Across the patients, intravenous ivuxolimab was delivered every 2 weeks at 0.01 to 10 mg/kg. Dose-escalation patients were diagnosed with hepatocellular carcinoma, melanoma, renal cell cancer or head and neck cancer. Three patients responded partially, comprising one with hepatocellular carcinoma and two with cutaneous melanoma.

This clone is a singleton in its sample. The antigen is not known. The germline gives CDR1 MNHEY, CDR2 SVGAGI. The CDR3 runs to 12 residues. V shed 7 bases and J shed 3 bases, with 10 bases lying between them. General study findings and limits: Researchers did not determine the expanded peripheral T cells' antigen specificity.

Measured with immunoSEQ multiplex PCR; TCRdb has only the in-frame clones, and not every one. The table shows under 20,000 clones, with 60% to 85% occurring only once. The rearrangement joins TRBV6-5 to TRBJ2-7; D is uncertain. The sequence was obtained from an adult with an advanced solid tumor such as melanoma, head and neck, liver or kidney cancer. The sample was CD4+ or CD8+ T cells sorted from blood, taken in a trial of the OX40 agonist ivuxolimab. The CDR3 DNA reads TGTGCCAGCACCTCGGGTCTCTACGAGCAGTACTTC. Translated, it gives CASTSGLYEQYF.